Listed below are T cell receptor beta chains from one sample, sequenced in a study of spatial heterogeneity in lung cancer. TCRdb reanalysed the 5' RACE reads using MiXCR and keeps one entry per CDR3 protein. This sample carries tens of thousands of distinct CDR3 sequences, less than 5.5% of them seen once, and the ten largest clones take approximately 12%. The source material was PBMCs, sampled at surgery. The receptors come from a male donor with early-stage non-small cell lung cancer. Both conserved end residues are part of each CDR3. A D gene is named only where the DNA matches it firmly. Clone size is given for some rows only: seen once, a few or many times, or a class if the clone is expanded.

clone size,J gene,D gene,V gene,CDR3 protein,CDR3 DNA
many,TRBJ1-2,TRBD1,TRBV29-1,CSVDPLDRAHWGYTF,TGCAGCGTTGACCCTTTAGACAGGGCGCACTGGGGCTACACCTTC
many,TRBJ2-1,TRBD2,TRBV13,CASSAGVPGYEQFF,TGTGCCAGCTCCGCGGGAGTCCCAGGCTATGAGCAGTTCTTC
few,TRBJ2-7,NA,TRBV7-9,CASSFGLPGYFSEQYF,TGTGCCAGCAGCTTCGGACTCCCCGGGTATTTTTCGGAGCAGTACTTC
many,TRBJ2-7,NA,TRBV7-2,CASSPAGGPYEQYF,TGTGCCAGCAGCCCAGCCGGGGGTCCCTACGAGCAGTACTTC
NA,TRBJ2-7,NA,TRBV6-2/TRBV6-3,CASSYAGFYEQYF,TGTGCCAGCAGTTACGCCGGGTTTTACGAGCAGTACTTC
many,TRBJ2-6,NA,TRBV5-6,CASSLAGAGANVLTF,TGTGCCAGCAGCTTGGCAGGGGCTGGGGCCAACGTCCTGACTTTC
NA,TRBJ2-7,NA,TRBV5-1,CASSLLRIPYEQYF,TGCGCCAGCAGCTTGCTCAGAATCCCCTACGAGCAGTACTTC
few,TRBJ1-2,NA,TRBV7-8,CASSPGYGYTF,TGTGCCAGCAGTCCGGGGTATGGCTACACCTTC
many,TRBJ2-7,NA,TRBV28,CASSWAGLGNEQYF,TGTGCCAGCAGTTGGGCAGGACTGGGGAACGAGCAGTACTTC
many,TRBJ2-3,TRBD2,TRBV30,CAWSATGGTTDTQYF,TGTGCCTGGAGTGCGACCGGGGGGACCACAGATACGCAGTATTTT
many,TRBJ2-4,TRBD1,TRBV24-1,CATSQGDIQYF,TGTGCCACCAGCCAGGGGGACATTCAGTACTTC
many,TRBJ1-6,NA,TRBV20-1,CSAPQEANSPLHF,TGCAGTGCCCCCCAGGAAGCTAATTCACCCCTCCACTTT
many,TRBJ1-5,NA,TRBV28,CASTIRSHRAGPQHF,TGTGCCAGCACCATCCGCTCACACCGGGCCGGGCCCCAGCATTTT
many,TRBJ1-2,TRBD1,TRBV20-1,CSAPEGTGGYYGYTF,TGCAGTGCCCCAGAGGGGACAGGGGGCTACTATGGCTACACCTTC
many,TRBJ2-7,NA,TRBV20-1,CTGLRDTISYEQYF,TGCACCGGCCTGAGGGACACTATCTCCTACGAGCAGTACTTC
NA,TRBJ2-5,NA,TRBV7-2,CASSHGGALETQYF,TGTGCCAGCAGTCATGGGGGGGCCCTGGAGACCCAGTACTTC
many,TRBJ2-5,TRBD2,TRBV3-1,CASSQDLSSGTKRETQYF,TGTGCCAGCAGCCAAGATCTTTCTAGCGGGACCAAGCGCGAGACCCAGTACTTC
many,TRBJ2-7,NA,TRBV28,CASSYNLRVGEQYF,TGTGCCAGCAGTTACAACCTCCGGGTAGGCGAGCAGTACTTC
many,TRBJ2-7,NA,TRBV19,CASSIKPGRHYEQYF,TGTGCCAGTAGTATAAAGCCGGGTCGGCACTACGAGCAGTACTTC
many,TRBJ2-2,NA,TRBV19,CASRKTNTGELFF,TGTGCCAGTAGAAAGACAAACACCGGGGAGCTGTTTTTT
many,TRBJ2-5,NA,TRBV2,CASSRTGGAKTQYF,TGTGCCAGCAGCCGAACAGGGGGGGCAAAGACCCAGTACTTC
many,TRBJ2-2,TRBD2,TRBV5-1,CASSLRRGSPPSGGNTGELFF,TGCGCCAGCAGCTTGCGCAGGGGAAGTCCTCCTAGCGGGGGTAACACCGGGGAGCTGTTTTTT
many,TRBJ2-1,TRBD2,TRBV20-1,CSATPGTTNYNEQFF,TGCAGTGCTACCCCCGGGACTACGAACTACAATGAGCAGTTCTTC
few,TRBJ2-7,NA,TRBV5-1,CASSLVGGSYEQYF,TGCGCCAGCAGCTTGGTAGGGGGGTCCTACGAGCAGTACTTC
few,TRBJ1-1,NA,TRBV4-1,CASSATYMNTEAFF,TGCGCCAGCAGCGCGACATACATGAACACTGAAGCTTTCTTT
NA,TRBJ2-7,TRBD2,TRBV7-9,CASSLRSGSYEQYF,TGTGCCAGCAGCTTGAGGAGCGGGAGTTACGAGCAGTACTTC
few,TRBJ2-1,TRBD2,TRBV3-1,CASSHHGTSGRGNEQFF,TGTGCCAGCAGCCATCACGGGACTAGCGGGAGGGGTAATGAGCAGTTCTTC
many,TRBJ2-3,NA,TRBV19,CASTGTRFADTQYF,TGTGCCAGTACCGGGACCCGTTTCGCGGATACGCAGTATTTT
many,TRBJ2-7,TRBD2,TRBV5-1,CASSVLTSGQTAYEQYF,TGCGCCAGCAGCGTACTTACTAGCGGGCAGACCGCCTACGAGCAGTACTTC
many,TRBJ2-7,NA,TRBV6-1,CASGQGYEQYF,TGTGCCAGCGGTCAGGGCTACGAGCAGTACTTC
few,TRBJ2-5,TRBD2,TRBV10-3,CAISEREVGTQYF,TGTGCCATCAGCGAGCGGGAGGTGGGGACCCAGTACTTC
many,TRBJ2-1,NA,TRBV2,CASSPIYNEQFF,TGTGCCAGCAGCCCTATCTACAATGAGCAGTTCTTC
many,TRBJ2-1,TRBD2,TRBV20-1,CSAIQTSGVYNEQFF,TGCAGTGCTATTCAAACTAGCGGGGTATACAATGAGCAGTTCTTC
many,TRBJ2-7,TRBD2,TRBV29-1,CSVEGSPSGFYEQYF,TGCAGCGTTGAAGGGTCGCCTAGCGGATTCTACGAGCAGTACTTC
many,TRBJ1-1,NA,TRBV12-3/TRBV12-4,CASSLVRNTEAFF,TGTGCCAGCAGTTTGGTAAGGAACACTGAAGCTTTCTTT
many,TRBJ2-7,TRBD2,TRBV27,CASSLLASSYEQYF,TGTGCCAGCAGTCTACTAGCGTCTTCCTACGAGCAGTACTTC
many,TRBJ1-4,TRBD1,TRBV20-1,CSAPDRVGEKLFF,TGCAGTGCTCCGGACAGGGTGGGGGAAAAACTGTTTTTT
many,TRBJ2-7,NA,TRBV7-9,CASSPLTGPRSSYEQYF,TGTGCCAGCAGCCCCCTAACAGGGCCCCGGAGCTCCTACGAGCAGTACTTC
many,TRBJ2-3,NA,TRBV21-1,CASSKELAASTDTQYF,TGTGCCAGCAGCAAAGAACTAGCGGCCAGCACAGATACGCAGTATTTT
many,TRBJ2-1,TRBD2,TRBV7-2,CASSSWTSGRLTDEQFF,TGTGCCAGCAGCTCTTGGACTAGCGGGAGATTAACGGATGAGCAGTTCTTC
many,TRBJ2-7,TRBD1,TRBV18,CASSLNRGQEEQYF,TGTGCCAGCTCCCTCAACAGGGGGCAGGAAGAGCAGTACTTC
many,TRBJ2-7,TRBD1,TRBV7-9,CATSTGNNYEQYF,TGTGCCACCTCGACAGGGAACAACTACGAGCAGTACTTC
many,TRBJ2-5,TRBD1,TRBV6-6,CATRTGGEETQYF,TGTGCCACCAGGACAGGGGGCGAAGAGACCCAGTACTTC
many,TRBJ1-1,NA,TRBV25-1,CASSDLGNTEAFF,TGTGCCAGCAGTGACTTAGGGAACACTGAAGCTTTCTTT
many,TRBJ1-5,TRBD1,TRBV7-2,CASSFADRGFPQHF,TGTGCCAGCAGCTTCGCGGACAGGGGATTTCCCCAGCATTTT
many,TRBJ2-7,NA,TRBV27,CASSLSRAHEQYF,TGTGCCAGCAGTTTAAGCCGGGCCCACGAGCAGTACTTC
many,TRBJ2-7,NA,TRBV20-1,CSALNRAKNYEQYF,TGCAGTGCCCTAAACAGGGCGAAAAACTACGAGCAGTACTTC
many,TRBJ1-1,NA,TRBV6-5,CASSYFSGNTEAFF,TGTGCCAGCAGTTATTTCTCAGGGAACACTGAAGCTTTCTTT
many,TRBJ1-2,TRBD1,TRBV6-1,CASRGTELGYTF,TGTGCCAGCAGGGGGACAGAGCTTGGCTACACCTTC
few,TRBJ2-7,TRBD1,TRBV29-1,CSVETDRGTLSSYEQYF,TGCAGCGTTGAAACGGACAGGGGCACCCTAAGCTCCTACGAGCAGTACTTC
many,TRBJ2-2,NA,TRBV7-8,CASTTEENTGELFF,TGTGCCAGCACCACGGAGGAGAACACCGGGGAGCTGTTTTTT
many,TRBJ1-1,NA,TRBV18,CASSPEAWPGGTEAFF,TGTGCCAGCTCACCAGAGGCGTGGCCGGGGGGCACTGAAGCTTTCTTT
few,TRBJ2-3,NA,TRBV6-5,CASSYPGADTQYF,TGTGCCAGCAGTTACCCGGGGGCAGATACGCAGTATTTT
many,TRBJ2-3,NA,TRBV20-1,CSAPVPGAQDTQYF,TGCAGTGCTCCGGTCCCTGGGGCCCAAGATACGCAGTATTTT